This TCR beta chain came from a study of blood T cells in healthy people across ages. Study-wide points: It was not possible, with unsorted PBMCs, to conclusively compare naive and antigen-experienced cells. Getting older went along with TCR beta diversity per million T cells dropping roughly linearly. When set beside aged donors, long-lived donors presented more naive CD4+ cells and higher diversity.

The authors ran a second PCR of 7 to 11 cycles using a sample-barcoded 5' primer and a J-beta primer mix. Every cDNA was tagged by a template-switch adaptor with 12 random nucleotides. Each CDR3 protein gets one entry after TCRdb re-called the 5' RACE reads with MiXCR. The repertoire holds hundreds of thousands of distinct CDR3 sequences, about 62% seen once, with around 20% in the top ten. In regard to this clonotype: Its antigen is still unknown.

The sequenced material came from blood. The source of this sequence is a man aged 25-40 years in good health.

CDR3 DNA: TGTGCCAGCAAGAGGGGTCGAGAAACTGAAGCTTTCTTT. This sequence encodes CASKRGRETEAFF. This chain joins TRBV27 and TRBJ1-1, with D tentatively TRBD1 (5 bases). The CDR3 length is 13 residues. Looked up from germline, CDR1 is MNHEY and CDR2 is SMNVEV (reference sequence). Trimming shortened V by 7 bases and J by 5 bases, and 14 bases separated the two germline ends.